This entry features one T cell receptor (beta chain) sequence. It lacks a known antigen. No much larger clone is present one base from it, and per-base qualities are unavailable. The CDR3 starts with the cysteine, ends with the phenylalanine, and has 12 residues. The sequence is cut down to CDR3 DNA, 36 bases in frame from base 1. CDR1 and CDR2 were assigned from the germline V gene as MDHEN and SYDVKM. The germline ends are 12 bases apart after V is trimmed by 6 bases and J by 7 bases. The source of the sample is a study of beta chain features in type 1 diabetes (dated by TCRdb to 2017 to 2018). With respect to the entire study: Mean age, gender distribution, total cell number and subset yield did not differ between patients and healthy donors. A total of roughly 100 million sorted cells were examined across all samples, and the number of cells per subset was strongly correlated with RNA yield. Regulatory and stem cell-like memory subsets were isolated from only 8 patients and about 8 healthy donors, whereas naive and central memory subsets came from all 28 donors. In the study, recently diagnosed type 1 diabetes patients and matched healthy donors were compared on the TCRB repertoires of their sorted circulating CD4+ T cell subsets. Paper-wide results and their limitations: Only small numbers of individuals were included in the HLA sub-analyses, which left unresolved whether HLA type had any influence on TCRB rearrangement. PCR may preferentially amplify shorter templates, but because patient and control samples were amplified and corrected together, any resulting skew would affect both groups equally. A moderate but significant shortening of TCRB CDR3 length was observed in type 1 diabetes patients in all four CD4+ subsets. Fewer insertions and more nucleotide deletions at VDJ recombination sites were observed in patients with type 1 diabetes, implying thymic rearrangement abnormalities. Naive, central memory and regulatory TCRB repertoires appeared more similar among patients than among healthy donors. Because cDNA rather than genomic DNA was sequenced, highly expressing activated cells could have been over-represented, although no difference in activation and CD3 levels was found between groups.

The entire isolated RNA was reverse transcribed using the High Capacity cDNA Reverse Transcription Kit, and thus expressed TCRB transcripts were sequenced. Deep immunoSEQ sequencing was applied to naive, central memory and regulatory T cell samples, giving an average of roughly 3.5 million total reads per sample. Sorted cells were lysed in RLT buffer and RNA was extracted with DNase-treated RNeasy Micro or Mini kits, depending on cell number. To prevent cross-contamination, every cell subset was processed on its own, while patient and healthy donor samples were processed together. The immunoSEQ multiplex PCR was used to amplify TCRB sequences from cDNA, generating 87-bp fragments that spanned the CDR3 region. Amplicons were sequenced on the Illumina HiSeq platform. The authors' pipeline ran thus. Synthetic template baselines were used to correct PCR bias computationally, reads within Hamming distance 2 were collapsed, and singletons that could not be merged were discarded. Reads were aligned against IMGT to assign V, D and J genes, CDR3 length and insertions or deletions at six rearrangement sites. Clonotype counts were normalized to sorted cell number within each subset before computing true diversity and Gini coefficients with the tcR R package. The overlap coefficient, calculated on TCRB nucleotide sequences, was used to quantify repertoire sharing. Out-of-frame TCRB sequences from naive cells were analyzed to stand in for the pre-selection repertoire. In TCRdb, the immuneACCESS table is reduced to in-frame sequences with V and J assigned. These tables do not hold every clone; where another copy was compared, an unresolved V gene accounts for under half, and the others remain unexplained. Clone size and V and J calls were adopted from that table, with D and trimming inferred from the DNA. This sample comprises about 230,000 clones, 16% of them detected only once. 0.085% of the sample is held by the ten biggest clonotypes.

Each donor gave one peripheral blood draw, averaging roughly 120 mL, which was collected into heparinised tubes. A BD FACSAria II and a panel including CD45RO, CCR7, CD25, CD127, CD95 and CD27 were used to sort naive, central memory, regulatory and stem cell-like memory CD4+ T cells. All sorted populations exceeded 98% purity. Right away, PBMCs were isolated by Lymphoprep density gradient centrifugation and were stained directly, with no culture step. To minimize batch effects, samples were stained and sorted in pairs, one healthy donor with one patient per experiment. This receptor chain uses TRBV28 and TRBJ1-2; the D gene is possibly TRBD1, with 6 bases matching. The TCR sequence derives from a man aged 25 to 40 with type 1 diabetes. Sequenced: naive CD4+ T cells from blood. In the paper's terms, the cell subset or site label means: true naive CD4+ T cells. CDR3 region: CASSYRESGYTF. Read as DNA, the sequence is TGTGCCAGCAGCTACAGGGAATCTGGCTACACCTTC.